This T cell receptor beta chain was observed in a study of cytomegalovirus exposure and HLA in healthy donors. Study conclusions and caveats: The later analysis indicated that the majority of CMV-associated TCR beta chains appeared HLA-restricted.

This clone has only one observation. Antigen: not known. One junction end disagrees with the germline gene, perhaps due to a read error. Donors in the study were healthy people who gave bone marrow. The germline V gene has CDR1 GTSNPN and CDR2 SVGIG (reference sequence). The CDR3 totals 14 residues. PCR was performed using 60 Vbeta and 13 Jbeta primers. TCRdb's copy holds only in-frame clones and misses some; the assay was immunoSEQ multiplex PCR. The profile shows 110,000 or so clones, roughly 82% of them singletons. This chain joins TRBV30 and TRBJ1-4; a possible D gene is TRBD1 (5 bases). The clonotype originates from a woman in her 40s in good health and CMV-seropositive. The sequencing sample was made of PBMCs. The CDR3 DNA sequence: TGTGCCCGGAGTGGGGCCGCAACTAATGAAAAACTGTTTTTT. Its protein product is CARSGAATNEKLFF.